The 21 T cell receptor beta chains presented below share a single source sample, sequenced in a study of cytotoxic CD8 clonotypes in ibrutinib-treated CLL listed by TCRdb under 2021. Library prep was done by the immunoSEQ multiplex PCR assay. Not all clones reach the TCRdb copy of this immuneACCESS table, which keeps in-frame sequences only. Checked studies attribute under half of the gap to unresolved V genes and leave the rest unexplained. Counted in this sample were about 28,000 clones; 45% to 60% of them appeared once. The ten largest clones represent approximately 5.4% of the sample. The material sequenced was PBMCs, taken before ibrutinib treatment. The receptors were gathered from a human donor with chronic lymphocytic leukemia.

The J gene is TRBJ1-2, the V gene TRBV4-2; the D is unclear. CDR1 is LGHNA and CDR2 is YNFKEQ in the germline V gene. CDR3 length: 15 amino acids. Trimming pared 2 bases from V and 3 bases from J, leaving 13 bases between. The CDR3 sequence is CASSQLGTSDYGYTF. For the CDR3, the DNA is TGTGCCAGCAGCCAACTAGGAACGTCGGACTATGGCTACACCTTC.

This rearrangement joins TRBV6-5 to TRBJ2-6; no clear D. Germline CDR1 and CDR2: MNHEY and SVGAGI. CDR3 length: 14 residues. The ends were cut back, 7 bases at V and 2 bases at J, with 9 bases in the middle. CDR3 protein: CASKIRPGANVLTF. In nucleotides, the CDR3 is TGTGCCAGCAAAATCAGGCCTGGGGCCAACGTCCTGACTTTC.

The chain is built from TRBV7-9 and TRBJ1-6; weak D call: TRBD1 (6 bases). In germline, CDR1 is SEHNR, CDR2 FQNEAQ (reference sequence). This CDR3 has 16 residues. Trimming shortened V by 2 bases and J by 6 bases, and 14 bases separated the two germline ends. CDR3: CASSLSGTFGNSPLHF. CDR3 sequence (DNA): TGTGCCAGCAGCTTATCCGGGACATTCGGTAATTCACCCCTCCACTTT.

This clone rates as medium-sized (0.01 to 0.1%). The chain combines TRBV19 with TRBJ2-2, with D possibly being TRBD1 or TRBD2 (5 bases each). The CDR3 has 14 amino acids. CDR1 and CDR2 from the germline V gene are LNHDA and SQIVND (reference sequence). The V gene lost 9 bases and the J gene lost 4 bases, with 15 bases spanning the gap. CDR3 in DNA: TGTGCCAGCGCCCCCGGGACGATCACCGGGGAGCTGTTTTTT. This translates into CASAPGTITGELFF.

This clone was seen a handful of times. J is TRBJ1-1 and V is TRBV4-2; 7 bases align to TRBD1. V shed 1 base and J 5 bases; nucleotides not matched to a gene: 7. This CDR3 is built from 15 residues. Germline values: CDR1 LGHNA, CDR2 YNFKEQ. In DNA form, the CDR3 reads TGTGCCAGCAGCCAAGTCCCAGGGGGAGGGACTGAAGCTTTCTTT. It is translated as CASSQVPGGGTEAFF.

The chain is built from TRBV7-9 and TRBJ2-2; 7 positions match TRBD1. Trimming removed 4 bases from V and 6 bases from J; junction bases left unmatched: 2. The CDR3 has 13 residues. Germline loops: CDR1 SEHNR, CDR2 FQNEAQ (reference sequence). CDR3 residues: CASSSGGAGELFF. CDR3 sequence (DNA): TGTGCCAGCAGCTCAGGGGGAGCCGGGGAGCTGTTTTTT.

The J gene is TRBJ2-1, the V gene TRBV29-1; no reliable D call. Germline loops: CDR1 SQVTM, CDR2 ANQGSEA. The ends were cut back, 4 bases at V and 7 bases at J, with 5 bases in the middle. The CDR3 length is 10 residues. The CDR3 sequence is CSVARNEQFF. In DNA form, the CDR3 reads TGCAGCGTTGCCCGTAATGAGCAGTTCTTC.

The rearrangement joins TRBV10-3 to TRBJ1-1; 9 bases align to TRBD1. J lost 7 bases, V lost 0 bases, and 3 bases had no gene match. Germline lookup yields CDR1 ENHRY and CDR2 SYGVKD. The CDR3 is 14 amino acids. CDR3 bases: TGTGCCATCAGTGAGTCGATGGGACAGGGTGAAGCTTTCTTT. Protein product: CAISESMGQGEAFF.

This chain uses TRBV5-1 with TRBJ1-4; no reliable D call. CDR1 is SGHRS, CDR2 YFSETQ, per germline. This CDR3 is built from 15 residues. V was clipped by 1 base and J by 6 bases, with 13 bases between them. DNA of the CDR3: TGCGCCAGCAGCTTGTTAGGGTTGGTGGATGAAAAACTGTTTTTT. Translation gives CASSLLGLVDEKLFF.

This clone was found a few times. This chain joins TRBV18 and TRBJ1-1, with 7 bases identical to TRBD1. Looked up from germline, CDR1 is KGHSH and CDR2 is LQKENI. The CDR3 length is 15 residues. V trimming: 6 bases; J trimming: 5 bases; junction bases outside the gene matches: 12. CDR3 loop: CASSRGAGGKTEAFF. The CDR3 DNA follows: TGTGCCAGCTCGAGGGGTGCAGGGGGAAAAACTGAAGCTTTCTTT. Using reference TRBV18 and TRBJ1-1 for the parts outside the CDR3, the full variable domain is NAGVMQNPRHLVRRRGQEARLRCSPMKGHSHVYWYRQLPEEGLKFMVYLQKENIIDESGMPKERFSAEFPKEGPSILRIQQVVRGDSAAYFCASSRGAGGKTEAFFGQGTRLTVV.

This clone was detected only a few times. This chain joins TRBV29-1 and TRBJ1-2, with D unresolved. The CDR3 contains 12 residues. From germline, CDR1 is SQVTM and CDR2 ANQGSEA. The V end lost 1 base, the J end lost 7 bases, and 10 bases lay between the germline ends. The CDR3 is CSVEGGEGGYTF. The CDR3 DNA follows: TGCAGCGTTGAAGGAGGCGAGGGTGGCTACACCTTC. Using reference TRBV29-1 and TRBJ1-2 for the parts outside the CDR3, the full variable domain is SAVISQKPSRDICQRGTSLTIQCQVDSQVTMMFWYRQQPGQSLTLIATANQGSEATYESGFVIDKFPISRPNLTFSTLTVSNMSPEDSSIYLCSVEGGEGGYTFGSGTRLTVV.

The genes are TRBV7-2 and TRBJ2-7; D may be TRBD1 (5 bases). This CDR3 comprises 14 residues. CDR1 SGHTA and CDR2 FQGNSA come from the germline V gene. V was clipped by 1 base and J by 2 bases, with 9 bases between them. In nucleotides, the CDR3 is TGTGCCAGCAGCTTAGGACAGTGGACCTACGAGCAGTACTTC. This gives the protein CASSLGQWTYEQYF.

The chain is built from TRBV27 and TRBJ2-1; 7 nucleotides agree with TRBD2. The CDR3 runs to 14 residues. V was clipped by 4 bases and J by 4 bases; unmatched bases: 4. Germline CDR1 and CDR2: MNHEY and SMNVEV (reference sequence). Here the CDR3 reads CASSSGGSYNEQFF. For the CDR3, the DNA is TGTGCCAGCAGTTCGGGCGGGAGTTACAATGAGCAGTTCTTC.

The V and J genes are TRBV5-8 and TRBJ2-1; D unresolved. The germline gives CDR1 SGHTS, CDR2 YDEGEE. The CDR3 totals 17 residues. V shed 0 bases and J shed 0 bases, with 13 bases lying between them. Here the CDR3 DNA reads TGTGCCAGCAGCTTGGATTCACTTACGGCCTCCTACAATGAGCAGTTCTTC. Protein: CASSLDSLTASYNEQFF.

The genes are TRBV5-4 and TRBJ2-2; tentatively, D is TRBD1 (6 bases). Germline CDR1 is SGHNT and CDR2 is YYREEE (reference sequence). This CDR3 region has 17 residues. The V and J ends lost 0 bases and 0 bases respectively, with 12 bases between them. The DNA for the CDR3 is TGTGCCAGCAGCTTGGGGACAGCCATCGCGAACACCGGGGAGCTGTTTTTT. Residues: CASSLGTAIANTGELFF.

This sequence joins TRBV27 and TRBJ2-4; no clear D. Germline V gene data show CDR1 as MNHEY and CDR2 as SMNVEV (reference sequence). Trimming removed 0 bases from V and 6 bases from J, with 15 bases in between. CDR3 length equals 16 residues. The CDR3 sequence: CASSLSMAVTGNIQYF. CDR3 DNA: TGTGCCAGCAGTTTATCGATGGCAGTTACTGGAAACATTCAGTACTTC.

The chain is built from TRBV6-1 and TRBJ2-7, with TRBD2 matching 11 bases. The germline V gene has CDR1 MNHNS and CDR2 SASEGT. J was trimmed by 0 bases and V by 7 bases; bases with no gene match: 2. The CDR3 covers 14 residues. The CDR3 protein is CASIGTSGSYEQYF. CDR3 DNA sequence: TGTGCCAGCATTGGGACTAGCGGCTCCTACGAGCAGTACTTC.

V gene TRBV7-9 combines with J gene TRBJ2-1, with no clear D. Trimming pared 11 bases from V and 6 bases from J, leaving 11 bases between. The germline V gene has CDR1 SEHNR and CDR2 FQNEAQ (reference sequence). The CDR3 is 11 amino acids. The CDR3 is CAAELGNEQFF. The CDR3 coding sequence is TGTGCCGCCGAATTGGGCAATGAGCAGTTCTTC.

J is TRBJ2-7 and V is TRBV14; TRBD1 aligns across 9 bases. CDR1 SGHDN and CDR2 FVKESK come from the germline V gene. The CDR3 has 14 residues. V dropped 4 bases and J dropped 6; count of bases not matched to a gene: 7. CDR3 DNA: TGTGCCAGCAGCCCGGTTAGACAGGGGGGCGAGCAGTACTTC. As protein: CASSPVRQGGEQYF.

The chain recombines TRBV27 with TRBJ2-2, with D tentatively TRBD1 (5 bases). Germline CDR1 MNHEY, CDR2 SMNVEV (reference sequence). The CDR3 extends over 14 amino acids. V lost 3 bases and J lost 5, with 10 bases in between. The CDR3 nucleotides read TGTGCCAGCAGTTTGGCAGGGAAAACCGGGGAGCTGTTTTTT. Encoded protein: CASSLAGKTGELFF.

A remark on this clone: This sequence may be a read error, since a much larger clone differs from it by one base. The chain is built from TRBV29-1 and TRBJ2-1; TRBD2 matches 11 bases. After removal of 7 bases from V and 7 bases from J, the junction contained 18 bases not matched to a gene. Germline CDR1 reads SQVTM; CDR2 reads ANQGSEA. The CDR3 contains 17 residues. In DNA form, the CDR3 reads TGCAGCGGCCTCCCGGGTAGCGGGGGGGCCCGGTCAAATGAGCAGTTCTTC. As protein: CSGLPGSGGARSNEQFF.